The 27 T cell receptor beta chains below all came from one sample that was sequenced in a study of post-analysis software for immune sequencing data. General study results and limits: The five TRBV segments detected at higher frequency in patients than in controls included TRBV5-6, TRBV5-1 and TRBV20-1.

Antigens for these TCRs are unknown. Incorporated into the TCR beta cDNA libraries were unique molecular identifiers, which served to reduce PCR and sequencing biases. One entry per CDR3 protein results from TCRdb running MiXCR on the PCR reads. The sample shows about 430,000 distinct CDR3 sequences, more than 30% of them seen only once. The sample comprised blood. The receptor set was obtained from a girl between 2 and 10 years old with multiple sclerosis.

This clonotype has a handful of counts. J is TRBJ2-1 and V is TRBV20-1, with no clear D. Germline V gives CDR1 DFQATT, CDR2 SNEGSKA (reference sequence). CDR3 length: 13 residues. Trimming removed 3 bases from V and 7 bases from J, with 13 bases in between. CDR3 region: CSASTRIWNEQFF. Here the CDR3 DNA reads TGCAGTGCTAGTACCAGAATCTGGAATGAGCAGTTCTTC.

This clonotype was observed a handful of times. The rearrangement links TRBV9 to TRBJ2-1; 7 positions match TRBD1. V lost 1 base and J lost 4; bases outside the gene matches: 2. Germline V lookup: CDR1 SGDLS, CDR2 YYNGEE. The CDR3 spans 14 residues. CDR3 nucleotides: TGTGCCAGCAGCGTATGGGACAGTTACAATGAGCAGTTCTTC. Encoded protein: CASSVWDSYNEQFF.

J is TRBJ2-5 and V is TRBV6-4; 10 bases match TRBD1. This CDR3 is built from 16 residues. The J segment lost 4 bases and the V segment lost 7 bases, leaving 12 bases of the junction unmatched. Looked up from germline, CDR1 is MRHNA and CDR2 is SNTAGT. CDR3 residues: CASIVLRDRGGETQYF. The DNA of the CDR3 is TGTGCCAGCATCGTACTCCGGGACAGGGGAGGAGAGACCCAGTACTTC.

The chain carries TRBV6-2 or TRBV6-3 and TRBJ1-5, with TRBD1 as a possible D gene (6 bases). Germline V CDR1 and CDR2: MNHEY, SVGEGT. The CDR3 has 14 amino acids. Trimming pared 7 bases from V and 3 bases from J, leaving 13 bases between. The CDR3 DNA follows: TGTGCCAGCAAATCGACAGGACTCAATCAGCCCCAGCATTTT. This sequence encodes CASKSTGLNQPQHF.

J is TRBJ2-1 and V is TRBV7-2, with 11 nucleotides matching TRBD2. CDR1 is SGHTA and CDR2 is FQGNSA in the germline V gene. Trimming removed 5 bases from V and 7 bases from J; junction bases left unmatched: 10. This CDR3 contains 16 residues. CDR3 amino acids: CASSPRLAGIPNEQFF. In DNA, the CDR3 is TGTGCCAGCAGCCCCCGACTAGCGGGAATTCCTAATGAGCAGTTCTTC.

This clonotype was seen more than once but under ten times. V gene TRBV7-2 combines with J gene TRBJ1-2, with 8 bases that match TRBD1. The CDR3 totals 14 residues. V was pared by 3 bases and J by 6 bases, with 6 bases of the junction left unmatched. Germline V lookup: CDR1 SGHTA, CDR2 FQGNSA. The CDR3 reads CASSFGQGRHGYTF. CDR3 coding DNA: TGTGCCAGCAGCTTCGGACAGGGACGGCATGGCTACACCTTC.

This clonotype was counted between two and nine times. J is TRBJ2-1 and V is TRBV20-1; 7 bases map to TRBD1. V was pared by 0 bases and J by 12 bases, with 8 bases of the junction left unmatched. Germline lookup yields CDR1 DFQATT and CDR2 SNEGSKA (reference sequence). The length of the CDR3 is 13 residues. CDR3 amino acids: CSARDEQGLRQFF. CDR3 bases: TGCAGTGCTAGAGATGAACAGGGGTTAAGGCAGTTCTTC.

The chain recombines TRBV11-2 with TRBJ2-3, with D tentatively TRBD1 (5 bases). The V end lost 5 bases, the J end lost 4 bases, and 13 bases lay between the germline ends. Germline CDR1 reads SGHAT; CDR2 reads FQNNGV. CDR3 length equals 14 residues. The CDR3, as DNA: TGTGCCAGCAGCCTCCGACAGCACGCAGATACGCAGTATTTT. Protein product: CASSLRQHADTQYF.

The V and J genes are TRBV11-2 and TRBJ2-7, with TRBD1 identical over 9 bases. Looked up from germline, CDR1 is SGHAT and CDR2 is FQNNGV. V trimming: 0 bases; J trimming: 4 bases; junction bases outside the gene matches: 4. This CDR3 region has 15 residues. CDR3 DNA sequence: TGTGCCAGCAGCTTAGATACAGGGGGCGTTTACGAGCAGTACTTC. The encoded protein is CASSLDTGGVYEQYF.

In its sample, this clonotype was seen a few times. V is TRBV10-3 and J is TRBJ2-5; D ambiguous. The ends were cut back, 2 bases at V and 2 bases at J, with 3 bases in the middle. Germline CDR1 ENHRY, CDR2 SYGVKD. The CDR3 is made up of 12 amino acids. CDR3 in amino acids: CAISETQETQYF. Here the CDR3 DNA reads TGTGCCATCAGTGAGACACAAGAGACCCAGTACTTC.

This clonotype has a handful of counts. The chain carries TRBV9 and TRBJ2-1; the D is unclear. CDR3 length: 11 amino acids. CDR1 is SGDLS, CDR2 YYNGEE, per germline. V was shortened by 3 bases and J by 7 bases, with 5 bases between the two germline ends. CDR3: CASSALNEQFF. Written as DNA, the CDR3 is TGTGCCAGCAGCGCTCTAAATGAGCAGTTCTTC.

The chain carries TRBV19 and TRBJ1-5; D is perhaps TRBD1 (5 bases). The CDR3 is 17 residues long. Germline CDR1 is LNHDA and CDR2 is SQIVND (reference sequence). Trimming took off 3 bases at V and 0 bases at J, with 15 bases between the two ends. CDR3 residues: CASSIRSGTYSNQPQHF. The CDR3, as DNA: TGTGCCAGTAGTATCAGGTCAGGGACCTATAGCAATCAGCCCCAGCATTTT.

The chain couples TRBV20-1 to TRBJ2-7, with 10 bases that match TRBD2. Germline assignment: CDR1 DFQATT and CDR2 SNEGSKA (reference sequence). With V trimmed by 4 bases and J by 3 bases, 6 bases remained unmatched. This CDR3 has 14 amino acids. The CDR3 spells CSANSGRNHYEQYF. CDR3 bases: TGCAGTGCTAATAGCGGGAGGAACCACTACGAGCAGTACTTC.

CDR3 amino acids: CSAPWDGHGGADTQYF. CDR3 DNA sequence: TGCAGTGCTCCCTGGGACGGCCACGGGGGAGCAGATACGCAGTATTTT. The gene calls are TRBV20-1 and TRBJ2-3, with D perhaps TRBD2 (6 bases). The ends were cut back, 5 bases at V and 4 bases at J, with 22 bases in the middle. The germline V gene has CDR1 DFQATT and CDR2 SNEGSKA (reference sequence). CDR3 size: 16 residues.

The rearrangement links TRBV20-1 to TRBJ2-1; 11 bases align to TRBD2. CDR1 DFQATT and CDR2 SNEGSKA come from the germline V gene (reference sequence). After removal of 4 bases from V and 3 bases from J, the junction contained 8 bases not matched to a gene. The CDR3 length is 16 residues. The CDR3 sequence: CSATNLGLADYNEQFF. DNA of the CDR3: TGCAGTGCTACCAATTTGGGACTAGCGGACTACAATGAGCAGTTCTTC.

This clonotype was detected a few times. The chain recombines TRBV5-6 with TRBJ2-5, with D perhaps matching TRBD1 (6 bases). The J call is doubtful: the DNA matches TRBJ2-7 better. In germline, CDR1 is SGHDT, CDR2 YYEEEE. This CDR3 has 15 residues. CDR3 coding DNA: TGTGCCAGCAGCTCCGGACAGACCTTCGACAACGAGCAGTACTTC. It encodes CASSSGQTFDNEQYF.

In its sample, this clonotype was seen a few times. This rearrangement joins TRBV5-1 to TRBJ2-1, with D possibly called TRBD1 or TRBD2 (5 bases each). Germline assignment: CDR1 SGHRS and CDR2 YFSETQ. The CDR3 runs 16 residues. V was cut by 5 bases and J by 0 bases, with 15 bases left in between. Here the CDR3 reads CASSRGPESSYNEQFF. DNA for the CDR3: TGCGCCAGCAGTCGGGGACCAGAGAGCTCCTACAATGAGCAGTTCTTC.

The sample holds a few counts of this clonotype. The chain carries TRBV20-1 and TRBJ1-6, with TRBD1 matching 7 bases. The CDR3 sequence is 16 residues long. CDR1 and CDR2 (germline): DFQATT, SNEGSKA (reference sequence). In DNA, the CDR3 is TGCAGCGGACGTGAAGGGGGCGGGTCCTATAATTCACCCCTCCACTTT. This gives the protein CSGREGGGSYNSPLHF.

V gene TRBV6-2 or TRBV6-3 combines with J gene TRBJ2-7, with TRBD2 identical over 7 bases. The V gene's germline CDR1 is MNHEY and CDR2 SVGEGT. Trimming at V came to 5 bases and at J to 0 bases, leaving 13 bases not matched to a gene. The CDR3 contains 17 residues. The CDR3 loop is CASSRDPGLPSSYEQYF. As DNA, the CDR3 is TGTGCCAGCAGTCGCGATCCGGGACTACCATCCTCCTACGAGCAGTACTTC.

This chain links TRBV6-6 with TRBJ2-7; D is perhaps TRBD1 (6 bases). Per germline, CDR1 MNHNY and CDR2 SVGAGI (reference sequence). V was pared by 7 bases and J by 1 base, with 14 bases between. The CDR3 length is 14 residues. In nucleotides, the CDR3 is TGTGCCAGCAATGACAACACAGGGTCCTACGAGCAGTACTTC. It translates to CASNDNTGSYEQYF.

This chain uses TRBV7-9 with TRBJ2-7; 12 bases line up with TRBD2. V trimming: 5 bases; J trimming: 3 bases; junction bases outside the gene matches: 5. The germline V gene encodes CDR1 SEHNR and CDR2 FQNEAQ (reference sequence). The CDR3 runs 15 residues. CDR3 residues: CASSTTSGRIYEQYF. DNA for the CDR3: TGTGCCAGCAGCACGACTAGCGGGAGAATCTACGAGCAGTACTTC. Using reference TRBV7-9 and TRBJ2-7 for the parts outside the CDR3, the full variable domain is DTGVSQNPRHKITKRGQNVTFRCDPISEHNRLYWYRQTLGQGPEFLTYFQNEAQLEKSRLLSDRFSAERPKGSFSTLEIQRTEQGDSAMYLCASSTTSGRIYEQYFGPGTRLTVT.

This CDR3 reads CASSLTGIQPQHF. Here the CDR3 DNA reads TGTGCCAGCAGCCTTACAGGGATTCAGCCCCAGCATTTT. The genes are TRBV7-2 and TRBJ1-5; possible D gene TRBD1, 6 bases. The CDR3 has 13 residues. CDR1 and CDR2 (germline): SGHTA, FQGNSA. V was clipped by 5 bases and J by 6 bases, with 11 bases between them.

The rearrangement links TRBV6-5 to TRBJ1-1, with D maybe TRBD1 (5 bases). CDR1 and CDR2 (germline): MNHEY, SVGAGI. This CDR3 is 15 amino acids long. V was clipped by 4 bases and J by 11 bases, with 23 bases between them. CDR3 sequence: CASSSEGTPHLAAFF. CDR3 nucleotide sequence: TGTGCCAGCAGTTCCGAGGGGACGCCCCATCTGGCCGCTTTCTTT.

This chain joins TRBV29-1 and TRBJ2-5, with TRBD1 matching over 10 bases. Germline CDR1 is SQVTM and CDR2 is ANQGSEA. The CDR3 is made up of 13 amino acids. V shed 4 bases and J 3 bases; nucleotides not matched to a gene: 2. The CDR3 protein is CSVAGTGEETQYF. DNA of the CDR3: TGCAGCGTTGCCGGGACAGGGGAAGAGACCCAGTACTTC.

The chain combines TRBV20-1 with TRBJ2-5; D remains ambiguous. The V end was cut by 4 bases, the J end by 11 bases, with 26 bases between. The germline gives CDR1 DFQATT, CDR2 SNEGSKA (reference sequence). CDR3 length: 15 amino acids. CDR3 bases: TGCAGTGCTAAAGCCGCCGGCCTAGTTAAAGTTACGCAGTACTTC. Protein product: CSAKAAGLVKVTQYF.

This clonotype was detected only a few times. An end of the junction does not agree with germline; a read error may underlie this. The chain recombines TRBV7-9 with TRBJ1-5, with 9 bases identical to TRBD1. Germline-derived CDR1 and CDR2 are SEHNR and FQNEAQ (reference sequence). This CDR3 region has 15 residues. Here the CDR3 reads CASSLGQGRHQPQHF. The DNA for the CDR3 is TGTGCCAGCAGTTTAGGACAGGGGCGACATCAGCCCCAGCATTTT.

This clonotype was seen only once. The chain links TRBV7-9 to TRBJ2-5, with TRBD2 matching over 12 bases. From germline, CDR1 is SEHNR and CDR2 FQNEAQ (reference sequence). V was clipped by 5 bases and J by 3 bases; unmatched bases: 4. The CDR3 runs 15 residues. The CDR3 coding sequence is TGTGCCAGCAGCCCGCTAGCGGGAGGGGAAGAGACCCAGTACTTC. This encodes CASSPLAGGEETQYF.